This T cell receptor (beta chain) was captured by sequencing in a study of beta chain features in type 1 diabetes. Germline V gene sequence: CDR1 MNHNY, CDR2 SVGAGI (reference sequence). The trim removed 7 bases at V and 9 bases at J, leaving 6 bases unmatched. CDR3 length equals 11 residues. Of note for this clone: Its antigen is unknown.

Overall study results and limits: It was among patients, rather than healthy donors, that naive, central memory and Treg TCRB repertoires appeared more similar.

Expressed TCRB transcripts were sequenced after all isolated RNA was converted to cDNA. The protocol was immunoSEQ multiplex PCR, while the TCRdb copy is restricted to in-frame clones and leaves out a portion. The sample has fewer than 250,000 clones, about 70% seen once. The V call is TRBV6-6, the J call TRBJ2-7; 7 bases line up with TRBD1. This sequence originates from a man aged 30 to 45 in good health. The sample consisted of naive CD4+ T cells from blood. The CDR3, as DNA: TGTGCCAGCAAGGGGGCCTGGGGGCAGTACTTC. Residues: CASKGAWGQYF.